Each of the 23 T cell receptor beta chains below was sequenced from the same sample in a study of spatial heterogeneity in lung cancer. MiXCR, applied by TCRdb to the 5' RACE reads, yields one record per CDR3 protein. The table lists about 3,000 distinct CDR3 sequences, around 2.9% of them singletons, with approximately 26% in the top ten. Time point defined: sample taken at primary tumor resection. Sequenced here: normal lung tissue next to the tumor, sampled at surgery. The receptor source for this set is a male donor with early-stage non-small cell lung cancer.

In its sample, this clonotype ranks as medium-sized (0.01 to 0.1%). CDR3 DNA: TGTGCCAGCAGTCAAGGACAGGGAAGTGGCTACACCTTC. Residues: CASSQGQGSGYTF. V is TRBV27 and J is TRBJ1-2, with 8 nucleotides matching TRBD1. The CDR3 consists of 13 residues. After removal of 5 bases from V and 7 bases from J, the junction contained 6 bases not matched to a gene. The germline V gene has CDR1 MNHEY and CDR2 SMNVEV (reference sequence).

This clonotype was detected many times. The chain has TRBV27 and TRBJ2-5; D is uncertain. Germline V CDR1 and CDR2: MNHEY, SMNVEV (reference sequence). V lost 1 base and J 5 bases, leaving 8 bases between the germline ends. The CDR3 totals 13 residues. CDR3 DNA sequence: TGTGCCAGCAGTTTATGGGGTAGGGAGACCCAGTACTTC. It specifies CASSLWGRETQYF.

The genes are TRBV2 and TRBJ2-3, with 8 bases that match TRBD2. V was pared by 8 bases and J by 1 base, with 5 bases of the junction left unmatched. Looked up from germline, CDR1 is SNHLY and CDR2 is FYNNEI. The CDR3 consists of 14 residues. The CDR3 protein is CASPGGPGTDTQYF. CDR3 nucleotide sequence: TGTGCCAGCCCGGGGGGGCCGGGCACAGATACGCAGTATTTT.

A word on this clonotype: This may come from a read error, since a much larger clone is one base off. The chain carries TRBV7-2 and TRBJ2-3; 15 bases are shared with TRBD2. The CDR3 contains 16 residues. Germline V lookup: CDR1 SGHTA, CDR2 FQGNSA. CDR3 DNA: TGTGCCAGCAGCTTCGGACTAGCGGGAGGGACAGGTACGCAGTATTTT. Translating it yields CASSFGLAGGTGTQYF.

By sample share, this clonotype is medium-sized. The chain has TRBV29-1 and TRBJ1-1; D remains unclear. The germline CDR1 and CDR2 sequences are SQVTM and ANQGSEA. Trimming cost V 5 bases and J 2 bases, with 9 bases left between them. This CDR3 is 12 amino acids long. CDR3: CSVRRTNTEAFF. In DNA, the CDR3 is TGCAGCGTTCGCAGAACCAACACTGAAGCTTTCTTT. Full variable domain (rest looked up from reference TRBV29-1 and TRBJ1-1): SAVISQKPSRDICQRGTSLTIQCQVDSQVTMMFWYRQQPGQSLTLIATANQGSEATYESGFVIDKFPISRPNLTFSTLTVSNMSPEDSSIYLCSVRRTNTEAFFGQGTRLTVV.

This clonotype is categorized as large. This chain connects TRBV7-2 to TRBJ2-3; the D is unclear. Trimming stripped 8 bases from V and 5 bases from J, with 17 bases between. CDR3 size: 14 residues. Germline V gene sequence: CDR1 SGHTA, CDR2 FQGNSA. For the CDR3, the DNA is TGTGCCAGCCAAACCCCCGGCGGAGTAGATACGCAGTATTTT. This codes for CASQTPGGVDTQYF.

In this sample, this clonotype is medium-sized. V gene TRBV11-3 combines with J gene TRBJ2-5; TRBD1 might be the D (7 bases). V gave up 11 bases and J gave up 4 bases, with 14 bases separating them. In germline, CDR1 is SGHNT, CDR2 YENEEA. There are 12 residues in the CDR3. Here the CDR3 DNA reads TGTGCCTGCTCAGGGGGAGGAGAGACCCAGTACTTC. Protein product: CACSGGGETQYF.

This clonotype is medium-sized by share. The V and J genes are TRBV5-4 and TRBJ1-1, with D unclear. The CDR3 runs 13 residues. The V end was cut by 1 base, the J end by 1 base, with 5 bases between. Germline lookup yields CDR1 SGHNT and CDR2 YYREEE (reference sequence). In nucleotides, the CDR3 is TGTGCCAGCAGCTTGACAGCGAACACTGAAGCTTTCTTT. Its translation: CASSLTANTEAFF.

This chain uses TRBV6-1 with TRBJ2-7, with 7 bases that match TRBD2. The CDR3 totals 11 residues. J was trimmed by 11 bases and V by 3 bases; bases with no gene match: 4. Germline V gene data show CDR1 as MNHNS and CDR2 as SASEGT. The CDR3 sequence is CASSDPLAEYF. The CDR3 nucleotides read TGTGCCAGCAGTGACCCCCTAGCGGAGTACTTC.

In this sample, this clonotype is medium-sized. This chain uses TRBV7-2 with TRBJ2-7; D perhaps matches TRBD2 (6 bases). There are 16 residues in the CDR3. V dropped 5 bases and J dropped 7 bases, with 24 bases sitting between them. Germline V gives CDR1 SGHTA, CDR2 FQGNSA. CDR3 DNA sequence: TGTGCCAGCAGCCCCTACGGAGGGCCCGTCTTGGGGGAGCAGTACTTC. Its protein is CASSPYGGPVLGEQYF.

In its sample, this clonotype was seen many times. The chain is built from TRBV19 and TRBJ2-1; possible D gene TRBD2, 5 bases. This CDR3 is built from 16 residues. The germline gives CDR1 LNHDA, CDR2 SQIVND (reference sequence). The V end lost 6 bases, the J end lost 4 bases, and 19 bases lay between the germline ends. The CDR3 is CASSSGLAAGYNEQFF. CDR3 coding DNA: TGTGCCAGTAGCTCAGGACTTGCCGCGGGTTACAATGAGCAGTTCTTC.

This clonotype has a count of ten or more. The chain recombines TRBV20-1 with TRBJ2-1; no definite D call. Looked up from germline, CDR1 is DFQATT and CDR2 is SNEGSKA (reference sequence). V lost 6 bases and J 15 bases, leaving 33 bases between the germline ends. This CDR3 contains 16 residues. The CDR3 sequence: CSASSSLGVEPRVGFF. The CDR3 coding sequence is TGCAGTGCGTCCTCTTCCTTAGGAGTAGAGCCTCGGGTGGGGTTCTTC.

This clonotype is medium-sized in the sample. A read error may produce the germline difference seen at one junction end. This sequence joins TRBV7-7 and TRBJ2-3; D remains ambiguous. Germline lookup yields CDR1 SSHAT and CDR2 FNYEAQ (reference sequence). This CDR3 comprises 15 residues. This CDR3 reads CASSPGYSQSDTQYF. In DNA, the CDR3 is TGTGCTAGCAGCCCCGGCTACTCCCAATCAGATACGCAGTATTTT.

In this sample, this clonotype is medium-sized. This chain uses TRBV6-2 or TRBV6-3 with TRBJ2-3; no reliable D call. CDR3 length equals 12 residues. The V gene lost 2 bases and the J gene lost 5 bases, with 5 bases spanning the gap. In germline, CDR1 is MNHEY, CDR2 SVGEGT. The CDR3 protein is CASSYLGDTQYF. The DNA for the CDR3 is TGTGCCAGCAGTTACCTAGGAGATACGCAGTATTTT.

This clonotype was recorded at least ten times. This chain joins TRBV7-9 and TRBJ2-1; D is tentatively TRBD1 or TRBD2 (6 bases each). Per the germline V gene, CDR1 is SEHNR and CDR2 is FQNEAQ (reference sequence). The CDR3 extends over 15 amino acids. The V and J ends lost 4 bases and 7 bases respectively, with 17 bases between them. The CDR3 loop is CASSSPARGENEQFF. The CDR3 DNA sequence: TGTGCCAGCAGCTCCCCCGCGAGGGGGGAGAATGAGCAGTTCTTC.

This clonotype was counted at least ten times. The V gene is TRBV11-1, the J gene TRBJ2-1, with D maybe TRBD1 (5 bases). V lost 5 bases and J 6 bases, leaving 17 bases between the germline ends. CDR3 length equals 15 residues. Looked up from germline, CDR1 is SGHAT and CDR2 is FQDESV (reference sequence). The CDR3 region has the DNA TGTGCCAGCAGCCTCCCTCAGGGTTTTCCCAATGAGCAGTTCTTC. This translates into CASSLPQGFPNEQFF.

In its sample, this clonotype was seen many times. The chain has TRBV19 and TRBJ1-5; no clear D gene. Germline CDR1 LNHDA, CDR2 SQIVND (reference sequence). The ends were cut back, 7 bases at V and 3 bases at J, with 16 bases in the middle. The CDR3 has 15 amino acids. The CDR3 spells CASKDQLPPNQPQHF. CDR3 nucleotides: TGTGCCAGTAAAGACCAACTGCCCCCCAATCAGCCCCAGCATTTT.

This clonotype was observed at least ten times. The rearrangement uses TRBV7-9 and TRBJ2-5; D is ambiguous. CDR1 and CDR2 (germline): SEHNR, FQNEAQ (reference sequence). The CDR3 is 12 residues long. Between the trimmed V and J ends, which lost 5 bases and 5 bases, there was a span of 9 bases. CDR3 amino acids: CASSPSPETQYF. CDR3 DNA sequence: TGTGCCAGCAGCCCCTCCCCGGAGACCCAGTACTTC.

Judged by abundance, this clonotype is medium-sized. This chain's CDR3 is CASSLGQGRTDTQYF. In DNA, the CDR3 is TGTGCCAGCAGTTTGGGACAGGGGCGCACAGATACGCAGTATTTT. The chain carries TRBV12-3 or TRBV12-4 and TRBJ2-3; 10 bases agree with TRBD1. The CDR3 contains 15 residues. With 3 bases clipped from V and 1 base from J, the junction kept 1 base outside the gene matches.

The V and J genes are TRBV7-2 and TRBJ2-3; D is perhaps TRBD1 (5 bases). The CDR3 length is 14 residues. Germline CDR1 is SGHTA and CDR2 is FQGNSA. Deletions cut 2 bases from V and 4 bases from J, with 10 bases between. The DNA of the CDR3 is TGTGCCAGCAGCTTATTCCAGGGTGCAGATACGCAGTATTTT. Translating gives CASSLFQGADTQYF.

In its sample, this clonotype was seen many times. The genes are TRBV5-6 and TRBJ2-5; tentatively, D is TRBD1 or TRBD2 (5 bases each). The CDR3 extends over 14 amino acids. V was cut by 4 bases and J by 1 base, with 11 bases left in between. CDR1 is SGHDT and CDR2 is YYEEEE in the germline V gene. CDR3 sequence: CASSGTKGQETQYF. In DNA form, the CDR3 reads TGTGCCAGCAGCGGGACCAAGGGCCAAGAGACCCAGTACTTC.

This clonotype is termed medium-sized. The chain has TRBV12-3 or TRBV12-4 and TRBJ2-3; unclear D gene. Trimming cost V 7 bases and J 1 base, with 9 bases left between them. There are 13 residues in the CDR3. The DNA of the CDR3 is TGTGCCAGCACCACATGGGGCACAGATACGCAGTATTTT. Protein product: CASTTWGTDTQYF.

This clonotype counts as medium-sized. The chain combines TRBV5-1 with TRBJ1-2; D not resolved. The V end lost 3 bases, the J end lost 4 bases, and 13 bases lay between the germline ends. The CDR3 extends over 14 amino acids. CDR1 is SGHRS, CDR2 YFSETQ, per germline. CDR3 protein: CASSSHRDTYGYTF. CDR3 nucleotides: TGCGCCAGCAGCTCCCACAGAGACACCTATGGCTACACCTTC.